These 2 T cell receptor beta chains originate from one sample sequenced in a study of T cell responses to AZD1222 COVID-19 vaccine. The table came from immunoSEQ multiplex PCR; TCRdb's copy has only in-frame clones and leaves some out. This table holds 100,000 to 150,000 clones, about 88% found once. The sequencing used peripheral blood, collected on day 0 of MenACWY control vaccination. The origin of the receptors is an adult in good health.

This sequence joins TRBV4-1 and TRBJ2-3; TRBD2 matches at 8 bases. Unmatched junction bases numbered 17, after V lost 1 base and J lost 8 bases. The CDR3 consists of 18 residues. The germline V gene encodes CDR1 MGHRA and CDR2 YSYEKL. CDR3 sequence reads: CASSQGAPTSGAGGTQYF. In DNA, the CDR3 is TGCGCCAGCAGCCAAGGGGCCCCTACTAGCGGCGCGGGGGGTACGCAGTATTTT.

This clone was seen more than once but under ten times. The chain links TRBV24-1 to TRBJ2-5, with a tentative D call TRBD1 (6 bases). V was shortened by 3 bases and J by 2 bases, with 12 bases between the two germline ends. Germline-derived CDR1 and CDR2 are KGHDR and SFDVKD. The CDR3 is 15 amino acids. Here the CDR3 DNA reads TGTGCCACCAGTGATACAAGGGGGTCTCAAGAGACCCAGTACTTC. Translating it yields CATSDTRGSQETQYF.